The entry that follows covers one T cell receptor (beta chain) sequence. Its cognate antigen is unknown. Primers for the PCR totalled 60 Vbeta and 13 Jbeta. Here immunoSEQ multiplex PCR was the method, and the copy in TCRdb shows in-frame clones only, minus some. The sample shows fewer than 150,000 clones, roughly 77% of them seen only once. The data were taken from a study of cytomegalovirus exposure and HLA in healthy donors. The CDR3 length is 13 residues. Per the germline V gene, CDR1 is ENHRY and CDR2 is SYGVKD. After removal of 2 bases from V and 4 bases from J, the junction contained 1 base not matched to a gene. The study, taken as a whole, reports: CMV antigen specificity was confirmed in vitro for a few CMV-associated chains. Across HLA loci, a later analysis found differing TCR association rates, with DRB1 most and HLA-C fewest.

Sequenced: PBMCs. This receptor was identified in a man aged 25 to 40 in good health and CMV-seronegative. The rearrangement uses TRBV10-3 and TRBJ2-7, with 8 bases that match TRBD1. The CDR3 protein is CAISEGQGYEQYF. DNA for the CDR3: TGTGCCATCAGTGAGGGACAGGGTTACGAGCAGTACTTC.